This T cell receptor beta chain was obtained from a study of cytomegalovirus exposure and HLA in healthy donors. Findings and caveats of the study: Some highly shared sequence variants likely arose as a pipeline artifact.

A note on this clone: Antigen specificity is unknown.

This PCR relied on a set of 60 Vbeta primers and 13 Jbeta primers. This table comes from immunoSEQ multiplex PCR, and its TCRdb copy is limited to in-frame clones, with some not included. The data hold some 200,000 clones, with approximately 70% observed a single time. The CDR3 contains 15 residues. Trimming stripped 3 bases from V and 2 bases from J, with 11 bases between. Germline V gene data show CDR1 as SGDLS and CDR2 as YYNGEE. The donors (healthy individuals) were bone marrow donors. This TCR came from a woman aged 30 to 39 in good health and CMV-seronegative. The chain employs TRBV9 and TRBJ1-4, with D maybe TRBD1 (5 bases). Input material: PBMCs. CDR3 protein: CASSETGYTNEKLFF. CDR3 DNA: TGTGCCAGCAGCGAAACAGGATACACTAATGAAAAACTGTTTTTT.